This T cell receptor beta chain was sequenced for a study of cytomegalovirus exposure and HLA in healthy donors. On this clone: No antigen is known for it.

Some clones are missing from TCRdb's copy, which holds only in-frame ones; the method was immunoSEQ multiplex PCR. The data hold some 98,000 clones, with about 88% observed a single time. This CDR3 has 14 residues. V lost 6 bases, J lost 8 bases, and 17 bases lay in between. The germline V gene encodes CDR1 MNHEY and CDR2 SVGAGI. Whole-study findings and limits: TCR sequences were mostly rare, though some public TCRs occurred in many donors. Associated with cytomegalovirus, according to the listing, were about 160 TCR beta chains. Testing in vitro showed a few CMV-associated chains specific for CMV antigens.

Separate from the roughly 700-subject first cohort was the 120-subject validation cohort, to which the donors belonged. This sequence was found in a man between 18 and 29 years old in good health and CMV-seropositive. The sample comprised PBMCs. The chain couples TRBV6-5 to TRBJ2-1; D remains ambiguous. This CDR3 is CASSLSRPGHEQFF. Here the CDR3 DNA reads TGTGCCAGCAGCCTCTCTCGTCCTGGCCATGAGCAGTTCTTC.